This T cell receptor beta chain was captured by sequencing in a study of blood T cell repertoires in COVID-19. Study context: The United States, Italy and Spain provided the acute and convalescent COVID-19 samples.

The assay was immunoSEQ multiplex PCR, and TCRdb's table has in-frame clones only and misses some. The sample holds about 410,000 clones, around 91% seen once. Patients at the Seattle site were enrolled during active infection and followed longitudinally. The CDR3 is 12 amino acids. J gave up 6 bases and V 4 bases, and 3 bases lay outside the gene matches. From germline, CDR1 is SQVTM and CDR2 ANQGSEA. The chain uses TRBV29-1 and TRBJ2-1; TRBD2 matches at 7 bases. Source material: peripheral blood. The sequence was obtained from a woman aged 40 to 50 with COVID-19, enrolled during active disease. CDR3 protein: CSVGGLPNEQFF. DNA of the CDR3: TGCAGCGTTGGGGGACTACCCAATGAGCAGTTCTTC.